Each of the 24 T cell receptor beta chains below was sequenced from the same sample in a study of T cell clones after liver transplantation. TCRdb keeps only in-frame clones here, not all; method: immunoSEQ multiplex PCR. The profile shows some 50,000 clones, around 70% of them singletons. The sequencing used CD4+ T cells from blood, collected at the 22-month timepoint. Every receptor here comes from a human patient who received a liver transplant. Some T cells may have originated in the graft donor.

The chain joins TRBV28 to TRBJ2-4; D not resolved. The CDR3 length is 15 residues. Trimming took 5 bases from V and 0 from J, leaving 11 bases between them. CDR1 is MDHEN, CDR2 SYDVKM, per germline. The CDR3 reads CASSGSALAKNIQYF. The DNA for the CDR3 is TGTGCCAGCAGTGGGTCAGCCCTAGCCAAAAACATTCAGTACTTC.

The gene calls are TRBV11-2 and TRBJ1-1; D gene unclear. Trimming shortened V by 0 bases and J by 12 bases, and 14 bases separated the two germline ends. The CDR3 runs to 13 residues. Germline CDR1 and CDR2: SGHAT and FQNNGV. Here the CDR3 reads CASSLDRGSGSFF. The CDR3 nucleotides are TGTGCCAGCAGCTTAGATCGCGGCTCGGGGTCTTTCTTT.

This clone was found once. The rearrangement uses TRBV4-1 and TRBJ2-6; 12 bases align to TRBD1. V lost 6 bases and J lost 2; bases outside the gene matches: 5. The CDR3 totals 17 residues. Germline CDR1 is MGHRA and CDR2 is YSYEKL. In DNA form, the CDR3 reads TGCGCCAGCAGACCGGGACAGGGGGCAACTGGGGCCAACGTCCTGACTTTC. Protein sequence: CASRPGQGATGANVLTF.

CDR3: CASSEPGESTDTQYF. Here the CDR3 DNA reads TGTGCCAGCAGTGAACCGGGGGAAAGCACAGATACGCAGTATTTT. The chain joins TRBV25-1 to TRBJ2-3; the D gene is possibly TRBD2 (6 bases). Germline CDR1 MGHDK, CDR2 SYGVNS. Trimming shortened V by 2 bases and J by 0 bases, and 9 bases separated the two germline ends. This CDR3 region has 15 residues. Using reference TRBV25-1 and TRBJ2-3 for the parts outside the CDR3, the full variable domain is EADIYQTPRYLVIGTGKKITLECSQTMGHDKMYWYQQDPGMELHLIHYSYGVNSTEKGDLSSESTVSRIRTEHFPLTLESARPSHTSQYLCASSEPGESTDTQYFGPGTRLTVL.

The sample holds a few counts of this clone. This chain uses TRBV28 with TRBJ1-3, with D uncertain. The CDR3 is made up of 19 amino acids. Germline V CDR1 and CDR2: MDHEN, SYDVKM. The V gene lost 6 bases and the J gene lost 4 bases, with 28 bases spanning the gap. CDR3 sequence: CASSPNSGQMKARGNTIYF. In DNA form, the CDR3 reads TGTGCCAGCAGCCCTAACTCTGGGCAGATGAAGGCCAGAGGAAACACCATATATTTT.

The gene calls are TRBV6-5 and TRBJ1-1, with D uncertain. V gave up 5 bases and J gave up 1 base, with 14 bases separating them. CDR3 length: 15 amino acids. In germline, CDR1 is MNHEY, CDR2 SVGAGI. DNA of the CDR3: TGTGCCAGCAGTCGCTCACTCGGACGGAACACTGAAGCTTTCTTT. Amino acids: CASSRSLGRNTEAFF.

V is TRBV18 and J is TRBJ1-2; 9 bases fit TRBD1. Unmatched junction bases numbered 4, after V lost 1 base and J lost 13 bases. CDR3 length equals 12 residues. From germline, CDR1 is KGHSH and CDR2 LQKENI. This CDR3 reads CASSPRTGVGTF. The CDR3 DNA follows: TGTGCCAGCTCACCACGGACAGGGGTGGGCACCTTC.

The rearrangement uses TRBV5-1 and TRBJ1-5; tentative D call: TRBD1 (6 bases). V lost 4 bases and J 2 bases, leaving 16 bases between the germline ends. From germline, CDR1 is SGHRS and CDR2 YFSETQ. This CDR3 has 16 amino acids. CDR3 loop: CASSSRGRPGNQPQHF. The CDR3, as DNA: TGCGCCAGCAGCAGTCGGGGGCGCCCTGGCAATCAGCCCCAGCATTTT.

The gene calls are TRBV18 and TRBJ1-4, with D possibly being TRBD1 (6 bases). With 6 bases removed from V and 1 base from J, the gap between germline ends came to 18 bases. The CDR3 extends over 17 amino acids. Germline loops: CDR1 KGHSH, CDR2 LQKENI. The DNA of the CDR3 is TGTGCCAGCTCGTCAGTTGGACAGCTACAAACTAATGAAAAACTGTTTTTT. Its translation: CASSSVGQLQTNEKLFF.

The chain couples TRBV7-3 to TRBJ2-7, with 10 nucleotides matching TRBD2. Germline V gene lookup returns CDR1 SGHTA and CDR2 FQGTGA. The junction had 5 bases not matched to a gene; V was cut back by 2 bases and J by 1 base. This CDR3 has 16 amino acids. CDR3 in DNA: TGTGCCAGCAGCTTATCTGGTAGCGGGGGGTCCTACGAGCAGTACTTC. Translation gives CASSLSGSGGSYEQYF.

This rearrangement joins TRBV29-1 to TRBJ2-7; D is possibly TRBD1 (5 bases). Trimming removed 4 bases from V and 3 bases from J, with 10 bases in between. CDR3 length: 12 residues. Germline lookup yields CDR1 SQVTM and CDR2 ANQGSEA. This CDR3 reads CSVADNRYEQYF. The DNA for the CDR3 is TGCAGCGTTGCGGACAACCGCTACGAGCAGTACTTC.

The gene calls are TRBV6-1 and TRBJ1-4; no definite D call. The CDR3 runs 12 residues. Germline assignment: CDR1 MNHNS and CDR2 SASEGT. V was clipped by 2 bases and J by 8 bases, with 6 bases between them. The CDR3: CASSENGEKLFF. CDR3 coding DNA: TGTGCCAGCAGTGAAAATGGGGAAAAACTGTTTTTT.

The V and J genes are TRBV19 and TRBJ1-4; 10 bases match TRBD1. Germline V gene data show CDR1 as LNHDA and CDR2 as SQIVND (reference sequence). Trimming took 4 bases from V and 0 from J; bases not matched to a gene: 5. The CDR3 totals 17 residues. The CDR3 loop is CASSRQGALTTNEKLFF. The CDR3 nucleotides are TGTGCCAGTAGTAGACAGGGGGCCTTGACAACTAATGAAAAACTGTTTTTT. Full variable domain (remainder filled in from reference TRBV19 and TRBJ1-4): DGGITQSPKYLFRKEGQNVTLSCEQNLNHDAMYWYRQDPGQGLRLIYYSQIVNDFQKGDIAEGYSVSREKKESFPLTVTSAQKNPTAFYLCASSRQGALTTNEKLFFGSGTQLSVL.

This rearrangement joins TRBV4-1 to TRBJ2-3; 7 nucleotides align to TRBD1. Losses at the gene ends were 1 base for V and 4 bases for J; bases not matched to a gene: 5. CDR1 is MGHRA, CDR2 YSYEKL, per germline. There are 15 residues in the CDR3. The CDR3 region is CASSQGQGRADTQYF. The CDR3 coding sequence is TGCGCCAGCAGCCAAGGACAGGGAAGGGCAGATACGCAGTATTTT.

The chain recombines TRBV27 with TRBJ1-2; 10 bases are a match to TRBD1. The V gene end was trimmed by 8 bases and the J gene end by 4 bases; junction bases not matched to a gene: 7. The germline V gene encodes CDR1 MNHEY and CDR2 SMNVEV (reference sequence). CDR3 length: 14 amino acids. CDR3 protein: CASADRGLSYGYTF. The CDR3 DNA sequence: TGTGCCAGCGCTGACAGGGGGCTTTCCTATGGCTACACCTTC.

V and J are TRBV6-6 and TRBJ2-7; the D is unclear. This CDR3 has 16 amino acids. In germline, CDR1 is MNHNY, CDR2 SVGAGI (reference sequence). V lost 6 bases, J lost 8 bases, and 26 bases lay in between. The CDR3 protein is CASSPNTVSSRGKQYF. The DNA of the CDR3 is TGTGCCAGCAGCCCCAATACAGTTTCTTCCAGAGGAAAGCAGTACTTC.

V usage is TRBV18 and J usage is TRBJ2-1; D is unclear. CDR1 is KGHSH and CDR2 is LQKENI in the germline V gene. The CDR3 extends over 15 amino acids. The V end lost 4 bases, the J end lost 2 bases, and 12 bases lay between the germline ends. Written as DNA, the CDR3 is TGTGCCAGCTCACTGGACCCCGAACCCTACAATGAGCAGTTCTTC. Its protein product is CASSLDPEPYNEQFF.

This clone was seen a few times. This sequence joins TRBV5-1 and TRBJ1-2, with a weak D call TRBD1 (5 bases). Germline CDR1 and CDR2: SGHRS and YFSETQ. This CDR3 is built from 14 residues. V was clipped by 0 bases and J by 5 bases, with 11 bases between them. Here the CDR3 DNA reads TGCGCCAGCAGCTTGGTGGGGACCACGTATGGCTACACCTTC. It yields the protein CASSLVGTTYGYTF.

The J gene is TRBJ1-3, the V gene TRBV29-1; D remains unclear. The germline V and J ends were trimmed by 4 bases and 0 bases, with 16 bases remaining between them. In germline, CDR1 is SQVTM, CDR2 ANQGSEA. This CDR3 has 16 residues. The chain's CDR3 is CSVVWGDHLSGNTIYF. The CDR3 coding sequence is TGCAGCGTTGTATGGGGAGATCACCTCTCTGGAAACACCATATATTTT.

The table lists this clone with a few counts. The CDR3 protein is CAISDHGTGNNQPQHF. In nucleotides, the CDR3 is TGTGCCATCAGTGACCACGGGACGGGAAACAATCAGCCCCAGCATTTT. J is TRBJ1-5 and V is TRBV10-3; TRBD1 is a possible D gene (5 bases). The CDR3 spans 16 residues. The germline V and J ends were trimmed by 3 bases and 3 bases, with 15 bases remaining between them. Germline V gene lookup returns CDR1 ENHRY and CDR2 SYGVKD.

This chain links TRBV21-1 with TRBJ1-3; TRBD1, the table's D call, was not compared with the DNA. TRBV21-1 is a pseudogene. This CDR3 contains 16 residues. CDR3 amino acids: CARKPGQGAPGNTIYF. As DNA, the CDR3 is TGTGCCAGAAAGCCGGGACAGGGGGCACCTGGAAACACCATATATTTT.

This chain connects TRBV2 to TRBJ1-5, with a possible D match to TRBD1 (5 bases). V shed 6 bases and J shed 2 bases, with 14 bases lying between them. The CDR3 runs 15 residues. Germline V gene lookup returns CDR1 SNHLY and CDR2 FYNNEI. CDR3 nucleotide sequence: TGTGCCAGCAGGGGAGGCACAGGCCGCAATCAGCCCCAGCATTTT. It specifies CASRGGTGRNQPQHF. Full variable domain (remainder filled in from reference TRBV2 and TRBJ1-5): EPEVTQTPSHQVTQMGQEVILRCVPISNHLYFYWYRQILGQKVEFLVSFYNNEISEKSEIFDDQFSVERPDGSNFTLKIRSTKLEDSAMYFCASRGGTGRNQPQHFGDGTRLSIL.

The V call is TRBV5-1, the J call TRBJ1-3, with 9 bases aligning to TRBD1. CDR3 size: 16 residues. Trimming at V came to 0 bases and at J to 4 bases, leaving 5 bases not matched to a gene. Germline CDR1 reads SGHRS; CDR2 reads YFSETQ. The CDR3 here is CASSLAGQGTGNTIYF. The DNA for the CDR3 is TGCGCCAGCAGCTTGGCCGGACAGGGGACAGGAAACACCATATATTTT.

The chain employs TRBV21-1 and TRBJ1-1; the tabulated D call, TRBD1, remains unverified against the DNA. TRBV21-1 is a documented pseudogene. This CDR3 has 16 residues. CDR3 in amino acids: CASSLRLGQGNTEAFF. CDR3 bases: TGTGCCAGCAGCCTAAGATTAGGACAGGGTAACACTGAAGCTTTCTTT.